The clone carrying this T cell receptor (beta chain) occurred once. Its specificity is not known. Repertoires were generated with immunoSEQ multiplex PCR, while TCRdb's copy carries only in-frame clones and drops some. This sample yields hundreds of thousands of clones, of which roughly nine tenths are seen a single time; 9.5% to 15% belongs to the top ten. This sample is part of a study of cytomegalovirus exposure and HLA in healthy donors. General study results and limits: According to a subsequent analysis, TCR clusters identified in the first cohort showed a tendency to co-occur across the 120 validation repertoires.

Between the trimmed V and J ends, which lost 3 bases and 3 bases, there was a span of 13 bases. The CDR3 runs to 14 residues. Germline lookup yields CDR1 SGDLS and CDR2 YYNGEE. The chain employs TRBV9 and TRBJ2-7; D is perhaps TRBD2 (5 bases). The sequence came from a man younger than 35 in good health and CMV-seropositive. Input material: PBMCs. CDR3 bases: TGTGCCAGCAGCGCGGGATTACTCCACTACGAGCAGTACTTC. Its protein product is CASSAGLLHYEQYF. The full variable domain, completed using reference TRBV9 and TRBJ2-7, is DSGVTQTPKHLITATGQRVTLRCSPRSGDLSVYWYQQSLDQGLQFLIQYYNGEERAKGNILERFSAQQFPDLHSELNLSSLELGDSALYFCASSAGLLHYEQYFGPGTRLTVT.